The 13 T cell receptor beta chains given below trace back to one sample, sequenced in a study of T cells expressing NK-cell markers. TCRdb reanalyzed the 5' RACE reads and collapses them to one entry per CDR3 protein, without DNA. The specimen's table records roughly 160,000 distinct CDR3 sequences. Sequencing was carried out using blood T cells: a sorted CD56 or NKG2C T cell subset, CD4+ or CD8+ T cells, or bulk PBMC T cells (not recorded which). The source of these receptors is a woman aged 18 to 75 in good health.

The chain links TRBV20-1 to TRBJ2-5; the TCRdb call, TRBD1, lacks DNA for checking. Per germline, CDR1 DFQATT and CDR2 SNEGSKA (reference sequence). The CDR3 spans 11 residues. The CDR3 reads CSMDRQETQYF.

The chain joins TRBV6-1 to TRBJ2-4; TCRdb gives TRBD1 as the D gene, but with no DNA this cannot be confirmed. Germline V CDR1 and CDR2: MNHNS, SASEGT. CDR3 size: 15 residues. The CDR3 sequence: CASSQGQLAKNIQYF.

The rearrangement uses TRBV18 and TRBJ2-3; there is no DNA to check the TCRdb D call of TRBD1. This CDR3 is built from 14 residues. Germline V lookup: CDR1 KGHSH, CDR2 LQKENI. The CDR3 sequence: CATQGGSNTDTQYF.

This chain uses TRBV20-1 with TRBJ1-1; TCRdb's D gene call, TRBD1, goes unchecked for lack of DNA. The germline CDR1 and CDR2 sequences are DFQATT and SNEGSKA (reference sequence). The CDR3 spans 14 residues. The CDR3 sequence: CSASRQGTGTEAFF.

The chain carries TRBV27 and TRBJ2-3; the TCRdb call, TRBD1, lacks DNA for checking. The CDR3 has 18 amino acids. Germline lookup yields CDR1 MNHEY and CDR2 SMNVEV (reference sequence). CDR3 region: CASTPDRGGGVVTDTQYF.

This sequence joins TRBV7-2 and TRBJ2-7; the D call of TRBD2 rests on TCRdb alone, since no DNA is present to check it. CDR3 length equals 15 residues. Germline CDR1 and CDR2: SGHTA and FQGNSA. CDR3 region: CASSRWASGLYEQYF.

The V call is TRBV3-1, the J call TRBJ1-3; TCRdb selects TRBD1, and the lack of DNA leaves this call unchecked. Germline CDR1 and CDR2: LGHDT and YNNKEL (reference sequence). The CDR3 is 17 residues long. CDR3 loop: CASSNTGTVSVGNTIYF.

The chain links TRBV6-5 to TRBJ2-7. This CDR3 comprises 15 residues. Germline-derived CDR1 and CDR2 are MNHEY and SVGAGI. The CDR3 region is CASSYSSAYTYEQYF.

The genes are TRBV16 and TRBJ2-7; TCRdb designates TRBD1, a call that cannot be tested without DNA. This CDR3 is 15 amino acids long. The V gene's germline CDR1 is KGHSY and CDR2 FQNENV. This CDR3 is CASSQIAGQGYEQYF.

The chain links TRBV4-2 to TRBJ2-7; without DNA, the TCRdb call of TRBD2 cannot be checked. Germline CDR1 and CDR2: LGHNA and YNFKEQ. The CDR3 loop spans 13 amino acids. The CDR3 loop is CASSQTRPYEQYF.

The chain combines TRBV2 with TRBJ1-1; TCRdb indicates TRBD1, and absent DNA this call remains unverified. The CDR3 extends over 15 amino acids. Germline assignment: CDR1 SNHLY and CDR2 FYNNEI. CDR3 region: CASSLSPGQVDLAFF.

The V gene is TRBV24-1, the J gene TRBJ2-7; TCRdb calls TRBD2, which cannot be checked without DNA. Germline loops: CDR1 KGHDR, CDR2 SFDVKD. The CDR3 sequence is 12 residues long. The CDR3 loop is CAPEGRSYEQYF.

The V gene is TRBV2, the J gene TRBJ2-1. The CDR3 has 13 amino acids. The germline gives CDR1 SNHLY, CDR2 FYNNEI. CDR3 amino acids: CAITMKTYNEQFF.